The rows below give T cell receptor beta chains drawn from one sample of a study of T-cell reconstitution after alpha-beta-depleted transplantation in children. One entry per CDR3 protein, called by TCRdb with MiXCR from the PCR reads. The repertoire holds hundreds of thousands of distinct CDR3 sequences, with 15% to 20% as singletons. The sample here was PBMCs, mostly from graft donor cells, taken 360 days after TCRalphabeta/CD19-depleted stem cell transplant. These receptors all stem from a male patient aged 2 to 9 who had a stem cell transplant for acute lymphoblastic leukemia, so the T cells may come from the graft donor. Both conserved end residues are part of each CDR3. D genes are given only for firm matches. Rows may omit the clone size; those that give it use once, few, many or a size class.

v_call	j_call	d_call	clone_size	cdr3_aa	cdr3_nt
TRBV19	TRBJ2-1	TRBD1	few	CASRRTGGNEQFF	TGTGCCAGTAGACGGACAGGGGGGAATGAGCAGTTCTTC
TRBV18	TRBJ2-5	.	few	CASSPTTGRRVETQYF	TGTGCCAGCTCACCAACTACAGGGCGGAGAGTGGAGACCCAGTACTTC
TRBV4-3	TRBJ2-1	.	.	CASSLRRTLYNEQFF	TGCGCCAGCAGCCTTCGGCGGACCTTGTACAATGAGCAGTTCTTC
TRBV11-2	TRBJ1-3	.	.	CASSLPGGGDTIYF	TGTGCCAGCAGCTTACCGGGCGGAGGGGACACCATATATTTT
TRBV20-1	TRBJ1-1	.	.	CSARLMNTEAFF	TGCAGTGCACGGCTGATGAACACTGAAGCTTTCTTT
TRBV12-3/TRBV12-4	TRBJ2-1	.	few	CASSLWGGPLYTNEQFF	TGTGCCAGCAGTTTATGGGGCGGCCCCCTATACACGAATGAGCAGTTCTTC
TRBV7-9	TRBJ1-3	TRBD1	few	CASSLGTGIYNTIYF	TGTGCCAGCAGCTTAGGGACAGGGATTTACAACACCATATATTTT
TRBV5-5	TRBJ2-7	.	.	CASSNYRDTSYEQYF	TGTGCCAGCAGTAACTACCGGGACACATCCTACGAGCAGTACTTC
TRBV4-2	TRBJ2-7	.	few	CASSQEVASGLYEQYF	TGTGCCAGCAGCCAAGAAGTAGCATCGGGTCTATACGAGCAGTACTTC
TRBV2	TRBJ1-2	TRBD1	.	CASSVDRAYGYTF	TGTGCCAGCAGTGTGGACAGGGCCTATGGCTACACCTTC
TRBV6-2/TRBV6-3	TRBJ2-1	TRBD2	.	CASSYLLAGGEQFF	TGTGCCAGCAGTTACCTACTAGCGGGGGGTGAGCAGTTCTTC
TRBV12-3/TRBV12-4	TRBJ2-1	.	few	CASSLLGGYTEQFF	TGTGCCAGCAGTTTATTAGGGGGGTACACTGAGCAGTTCTTC
TRBV7-2	TRBJ1-5	TRBD1	few	CASSVSGTGHQPQHF	TGTGCCAGCAGCGTCTCCGGGACAGGACATCAGCCCCAGCATTTT
TRBV29-1	TRBJ1-2	TRBD1	once	CSVDGDRVYGYTF	TGCAGCGTTGATGGGGACAGGGTGTATGGCTACACCTTC
TRBV10-3	TRBJ2-7	.	few	CAGGGSTYEQYF	TGTGCCGGCGGTGGGTCAACCTACGAGCAGTACTTC
TRBV11-2	TRBJ2-2	TRBD1	.	CASSLDPGQGYTGELFF	TGTGCCAGCAGCTTAGACCCGGGACAGGGGTACACCGGGGAGCTGTTTTTT
TRBV24-1	TRBJ1-2	.	.	CATSLPGTRDYGYTF	TGTGCCACCAGCCTGCCCGGGACCCGGGACTATGGCTACACCTTC
TRBV29-1	TRBJ2-3	.	many	CSVGEGYTDTQYF	TGCAGCGTTGGGGAAGGTTACACAGATACGCAGTATTTT
TRBV7-8	TRBJ2-3	.	.	CASSLRLEGLDTQYF	TGTGCCAGCAGCTTGAGGTTGGAGGGCCTGGATACGCAGTATTTT
TRBV20-1	TRBJ2-7	.	few	CSASPGLGTYEQYF	TGCAGTGCTAGTCCGGGGTTGGGGACCTACGAGCAGTACTTC
TRBV3-1	TRBJ2-1	TRBD2	.	CASSQGTSGGPEQFF	TGTGCCAGCAGCCAGGGGACTAGCGGGGGTCCTGAGCAGTTCTTC
TRBV24-1	TRBJ2-1	TRBD2	few	CATSDQTSGGQNEQFF	TGTGCCACCAGTGATCAGACTAGCGGAGGCCAAAATGAGCAGTTCTTC
TRBV2	TRBJ2-7	TRBD1	few	CASSFPGTGDYEQYF	TGTGCCAGCAGTTTTCCCGGGACAGGGGACTACGAGCAGTACTTC
TRBV10-3	TRBJ1-1	.	.	CATRTANTEAFF	TGTGCCACCAGGACAGCGAACACTGAAGCTTTCTTT
TRBV29-1	TRBJ2-7	TRBD2	few	CSGTSGSSEQYF	TGCAGCGGGACTAGCGGATCCTCCGAGCAGTACTTC
TRBV11-2	TRBJ2-6	TRBD1	.	CASSLRTGALSGANVLTF	TGTGCCAGCAGCTTACGAACAGGGGCGCTCTCTGGGGCCAACGTCCTGACTTTC
TRBV4-3	TRBJ2-4	TRBD2	few	CASSPRPETSGVRKNIQYF	TGCGCCAGCAGCCCCCGACCCGAGACTAGCGGGGTCCGCAAAAACATTCAGTACTTC
TRBV7-9	TRBJ2-1	TRBD2	.	CASSRWTSGSLYEQFF	TGTGCCAGCAGCCGTTGGACTAGCGGGAGTTTATATGAGCAGTTCTTC
TRBV4-1	TRBJ2-1	.	.	CASQSLGPEINNEQFF	TGCGCCAGCCAATCTCTAGGACCCGAAATAAACAATGAGCAGTTCTTC
TRBV6-1	TRBJ2-3	.	.	CASSTRLGTGDTQYF	TGTGCCAGCAGCACTAGATTGGGGACCGGAGATACGCAGTATTTT
TRBV10-3	TRBJ2-7	TRBD1	few	CAISPLSRDRAPYEQYF	TGTGCCATCAGTCCCCTATCCCGGGACAGGGCTCCCTACGAGCAGTACTTC
TRBV29-1	TRBJ2-5	TRBD1	few	CSVEQGRRETQYF	TGCAGCGTAGAACAGGGGAGAAGGGAGACCCAGTACTTC
TRBV29-1	TRBJ2-7	TRBD1	few	CSVEDWGTGSYEQYF	TGCAGCGTTGAAGATTGGGGGACAGGGAGCTACGAGCAGTACTTC